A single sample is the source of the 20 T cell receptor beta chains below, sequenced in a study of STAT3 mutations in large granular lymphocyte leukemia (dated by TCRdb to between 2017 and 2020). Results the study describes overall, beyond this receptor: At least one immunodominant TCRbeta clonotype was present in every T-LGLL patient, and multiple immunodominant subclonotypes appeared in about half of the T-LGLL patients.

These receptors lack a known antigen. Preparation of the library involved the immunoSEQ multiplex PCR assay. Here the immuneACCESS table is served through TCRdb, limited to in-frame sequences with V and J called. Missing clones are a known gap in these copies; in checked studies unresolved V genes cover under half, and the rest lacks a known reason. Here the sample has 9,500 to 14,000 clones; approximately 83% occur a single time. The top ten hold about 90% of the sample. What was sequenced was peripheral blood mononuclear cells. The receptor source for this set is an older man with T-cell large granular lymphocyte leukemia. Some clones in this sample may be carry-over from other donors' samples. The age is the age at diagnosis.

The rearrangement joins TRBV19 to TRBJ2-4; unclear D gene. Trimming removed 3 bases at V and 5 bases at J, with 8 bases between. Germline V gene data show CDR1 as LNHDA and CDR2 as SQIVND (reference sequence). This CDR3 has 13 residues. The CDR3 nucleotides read TGTGCCAGTAGTATGGGGTGGGAAAACATTCAGTACTTC. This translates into CASSMGWENIQYF. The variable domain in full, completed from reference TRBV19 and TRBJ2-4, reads DGGITQSPKYLFRKEGQNVTLSCEQNLNHDAMYWYRQDPGQGLRLIYYSQIVNDFQKGDIAEGYSVSREKKESFPLTVTSAQKNPTAFYLCASSMGWENIQYFGAGTRLSVL.

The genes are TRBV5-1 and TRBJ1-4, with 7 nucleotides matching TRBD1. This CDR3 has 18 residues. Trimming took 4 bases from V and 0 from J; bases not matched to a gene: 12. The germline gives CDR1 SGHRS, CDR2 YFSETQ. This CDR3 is CASSPGTAKFATNEKLFF. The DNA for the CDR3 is TGCGCCAGCAGCCCAGGGACAGCTAAATTTGCAACTAATGAAAAACTGTTTTTT.

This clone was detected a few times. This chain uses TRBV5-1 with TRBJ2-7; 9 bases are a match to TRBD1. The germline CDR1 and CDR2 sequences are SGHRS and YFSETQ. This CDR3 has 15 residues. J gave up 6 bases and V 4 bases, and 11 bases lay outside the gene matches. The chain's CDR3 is CASSRSGTGYIEQYF. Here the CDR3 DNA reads TGCGCCAGCAGCCGCTCCGGGACAGGGTATATCGAGCAGTACTTC.

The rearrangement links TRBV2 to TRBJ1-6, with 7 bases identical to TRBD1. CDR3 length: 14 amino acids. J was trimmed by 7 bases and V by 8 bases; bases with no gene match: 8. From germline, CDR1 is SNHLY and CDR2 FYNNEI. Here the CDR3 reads CASEGQAQNSPLHF. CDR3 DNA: TGTGCCAGCGAAGGACAGGCTCAAAATTCACCCCTCCACTTT.

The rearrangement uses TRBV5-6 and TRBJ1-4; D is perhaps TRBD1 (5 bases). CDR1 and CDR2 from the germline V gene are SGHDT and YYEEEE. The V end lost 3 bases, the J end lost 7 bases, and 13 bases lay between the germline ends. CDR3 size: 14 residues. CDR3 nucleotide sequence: TGTGCCAGCAGCTGGTCCGGGGCGTCTGAAAAACTGTTTTTT. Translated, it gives CASSWSGASEKLFF.

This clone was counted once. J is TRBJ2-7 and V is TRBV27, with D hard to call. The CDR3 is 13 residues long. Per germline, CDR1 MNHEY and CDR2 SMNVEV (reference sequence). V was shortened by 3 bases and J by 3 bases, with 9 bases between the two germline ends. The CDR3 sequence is CASSFPGSYEQYF. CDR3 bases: TGTGCCAGCAGTTTTCCCGGCAGCTACGAGCAGTACTTC.

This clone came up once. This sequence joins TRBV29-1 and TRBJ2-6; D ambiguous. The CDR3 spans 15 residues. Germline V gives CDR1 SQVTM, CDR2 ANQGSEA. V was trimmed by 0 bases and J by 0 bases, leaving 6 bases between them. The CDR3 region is CSVEDPSSGANVLTF. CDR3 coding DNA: TGCAGCGTTGAAGATCCAAGCTCTGGGGCCAACGTCCTGACTTTC.

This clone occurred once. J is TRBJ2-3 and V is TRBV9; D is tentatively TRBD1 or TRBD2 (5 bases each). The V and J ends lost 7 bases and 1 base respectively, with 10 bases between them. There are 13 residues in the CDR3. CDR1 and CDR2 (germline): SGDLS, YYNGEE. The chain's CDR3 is CASGTQGTDTQYF. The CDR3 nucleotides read TGTGCCAGCGGGACCCAGGGCACAGATACGCAGTATTTT.

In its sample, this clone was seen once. The CDR3 reads CASSQDLAGSTDTQYF. Written as DNA, the CDR3 is TGTGCCAGCAGCCAAGATCTTGCGGGTAGCACAGATACGCAGTATTTT. This sequence joins TRBV14 and TRBJ2-3; TRBD2 is a possible D gene (5 bases). This CDR3 has 16 residues. The V and J ends lost 0 bases and 0 bases respectively, with 10 bases between them. Germline V gives CDR1 SGHDN, CDR2 FVKESK.

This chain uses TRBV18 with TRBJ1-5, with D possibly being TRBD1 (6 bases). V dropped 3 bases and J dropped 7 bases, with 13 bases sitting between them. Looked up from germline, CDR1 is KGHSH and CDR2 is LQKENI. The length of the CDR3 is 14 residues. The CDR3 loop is CASSPDVRGQPQHF. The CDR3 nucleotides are TGTGCCAGCTCACCGGACGTGAGGGGGCAGCCCCAGCATTTT.

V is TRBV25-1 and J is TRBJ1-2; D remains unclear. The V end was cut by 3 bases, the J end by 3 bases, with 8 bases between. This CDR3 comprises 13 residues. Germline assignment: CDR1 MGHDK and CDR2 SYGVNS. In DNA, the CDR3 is TGTGCCAGCAGTGAGGCCGGAGACTATGGCTACACCTTC. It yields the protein CASSEAGDYGYTF.

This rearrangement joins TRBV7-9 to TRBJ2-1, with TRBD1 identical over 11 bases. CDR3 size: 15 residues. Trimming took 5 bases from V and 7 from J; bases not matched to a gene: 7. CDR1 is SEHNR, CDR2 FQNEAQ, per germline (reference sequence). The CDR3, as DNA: TGTGCCAGCAGCCCCCCCGGGACAGGGGGTAATGAGCAGTTCTTC. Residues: CASSPPGTGGNEQFF.

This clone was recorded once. In DNA form, the CDR3 reads TGTGCCAGCAGTAGCATAACAGGGGGAGGAAACACTGAAGCTTTCTTT. Protein: CASSSITGGGNTEAFF. The chain couples TRBV9 to TRBJ1-1; 8 nucleotides match TRBD1. Unmatched junction bases numbered 11, after V lost 5 bases and J lost 2 bases. CDR3 size: 16 residues. In germline, CDR1 is SGDLS, CDR2 YYNGEE.

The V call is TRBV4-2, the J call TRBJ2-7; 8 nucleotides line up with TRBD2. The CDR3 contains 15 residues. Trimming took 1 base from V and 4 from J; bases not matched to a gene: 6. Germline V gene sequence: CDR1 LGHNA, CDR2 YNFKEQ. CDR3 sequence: CASSQGAGDQYEQYF. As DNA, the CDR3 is TGTGCCAGCAGCCAAGGAGCGGGGGACCAATACGAGCAGTACTTC.

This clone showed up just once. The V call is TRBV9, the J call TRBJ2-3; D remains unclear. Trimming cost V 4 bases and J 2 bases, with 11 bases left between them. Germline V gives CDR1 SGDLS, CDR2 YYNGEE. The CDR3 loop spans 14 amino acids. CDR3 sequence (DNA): TGTGCCAGCAGCCTCCAGGATCTCACAGATACGCAGTATTTT. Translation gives CASSLQDLTDTQYF.

The CDR3 region is CSVEDWGEYEQYF. The CDR3 nucleotides are TGCAGCGTTGAAGATTGGGGGGAGTACGAGCAGTACTTC. This chain links TRBV29-1 with TRBJ2-7; the D gene is possibly TRBD2 (6 bases). Germline CDR1 is SQVTM and CDR2 is ANQGSEA. V lost 0 bases and J 4 bases, leaving 10 bases between the germline ends. The CDR3 extends over 13 amino acids.

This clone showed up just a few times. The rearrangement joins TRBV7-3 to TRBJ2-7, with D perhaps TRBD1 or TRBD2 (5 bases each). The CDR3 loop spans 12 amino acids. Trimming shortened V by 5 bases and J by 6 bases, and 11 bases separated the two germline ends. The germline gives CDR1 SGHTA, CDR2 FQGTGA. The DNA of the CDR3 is TGTGCCAGCAGCACGGGGCAGGGCGAGCAGTACTTC. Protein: CASSTGQGEQYF.

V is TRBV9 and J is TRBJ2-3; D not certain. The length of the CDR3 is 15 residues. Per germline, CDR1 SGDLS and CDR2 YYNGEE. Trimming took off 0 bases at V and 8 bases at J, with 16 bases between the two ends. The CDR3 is CASSVESITETTQYF. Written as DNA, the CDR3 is TGTGCCAGCAGCGTAGAGTCCATCACAGAGACTACGCAGTATTTT.

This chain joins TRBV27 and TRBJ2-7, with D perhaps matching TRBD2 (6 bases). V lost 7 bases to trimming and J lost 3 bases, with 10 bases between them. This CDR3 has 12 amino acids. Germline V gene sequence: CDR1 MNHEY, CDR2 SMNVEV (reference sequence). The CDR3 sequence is CASIGGDYEQYF. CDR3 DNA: TGTGCCAGCATCGGCGGGGACTACGAGCAGTACTTC.

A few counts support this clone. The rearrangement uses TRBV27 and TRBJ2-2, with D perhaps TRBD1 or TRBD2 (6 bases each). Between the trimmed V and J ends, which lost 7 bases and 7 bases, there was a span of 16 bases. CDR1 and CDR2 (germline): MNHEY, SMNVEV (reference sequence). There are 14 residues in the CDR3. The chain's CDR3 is CASNWDIGGGELFF. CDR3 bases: TGTGCCAGCAATTGGGACATCGGGGGCGGGGAGCTGTTTTTT.